Below are 10 T cell receptor beta chains sequenced from a single sample in a study of blood T cell repertoires in COVID-19. Profiled with immunoSEQ multiplex PCR; TCRdb holds only in-frame clones, not every one. The table includes some 250,000 clones, approximately 85% detected once. Sequenced input: peripheral blood. Every receptor here comes from a human donor in a cohort sampled during active COVID-19.

The chain uses TRBV4-3 and TRBJ2-7; 8 nucleotides agree with TRBD2. CDR3 length: 17 residues. Germline assignment: CDR1 LGHNA and CDR2 YSLEER. V dropped 0 bases and J dropped 0; count of bases not matched to a gene: 7. The CDR3 here is CASSQDLGREGSYEQYF. CDR3 DNA sequence: TGCGCCAGCAGCCAAGATCTCGGGAGGGAGGGCTCCTACGAGCAGTACTTC.

This chain uses TRBV19 with TRBJ1-4, with D perhaps TRBD1 (5 bases). Per the germline V gene, CDR1 is LNHDA and CDR2 is SQIVND (reference sequence). CDR3 length: 14 amino acids. Trimming took off 9 bases at V and 4 bases at J, with 15 bases between the two ends. In DNA, the CDR3 is TGTGCCAGCAGTGGTGGGGCCGGTAATGAAAAACTGTTTTTT. Its translation: CASSGGAGNEKLFF.

The rearrangement links TRBV27 to TRBJ2-7, with a weak D call TRBD2 (5 bases). V was shortened by 5 bases and J by 0 bases, with 11 bases between the two germline ends. CDR1 is MNHEY, CDR2 SMNVEV, per germline (reference sequence). This CDR3 is 14 amino acids long. In nucleotides, the CDR3 is TGTGCCAGCAGTGGACTTGGGGACTCCTACGAGCAGTACTTC. Its translation is CASSGLGDSYEQYF.

The genes are TRBV5-8 and TRBJ1-4, with D maybe TRBD1 (5 bases). CDR3 length: 15 amino acids. Trimming shortened V by 4 bases and J by 5 bases, and 15 bases separated the two germline ends. Per the germline V gene, CDR1 is SGHTS and CDR2 is YDEGEE. The CDR3 here is CASSLTGSLNEKLFF. The CDR3, as DNA: TGTGCCAGCAGCCTCACAGGATCATTAAATGAAAAACTGTTTTTT.

As to this clone: The same CDR3 arises from other DNA sequences in this sample as well. This sequence joins TRBV6-2 or TRBV6-3 and TRBJ2-7; D remains ambiguous. V was clipped by 2 bases and J by 1 base, with 3 bases between them. The length of the CDR3 is 12 residues. The V gene's germline CDR1 is MNHEY and CDR2 SVGEGT. The CDR3 sequence: CASSYPSYEQYF. Written as DNA, the CDR3 is TGTGCCAGCAGTTACCCGTCCTACGAGCAGTACTTC.

DNA of the CDR3: TGTGCCAGCAGTCGTACAGGGCCACAGCATTTT. It encodes CASSRTGPQHF. J is TRBJ1-5 and V is TRBV6-2 or TRBV6-3; D might be TRBD1 (6 bases). The CDR3 has 11 residues. V was cut by 5 bases and J by 13 bases, with 12 bases left in between. The germline V gene encodes CDR1 MNHEY and CDR2 SVGEGT.

The V and J genes are TRBV4-2 and TRBJ1-5, with D perhaps matching TRBD1 (6 bases). The CDR3 has 16 amino acids. Germline assignment: CDR1 LGHNA and CDR2 YNFKEQ. Trimming left V 0 bases short and J 4 bases short, with 13 bases between. CDR3 DNA: TGTGCCAGCAGCCAAGATCTTGGGGGGGCGAATCAGCCCCAGCATTTT. It is translated as CASSQDLGGANQPQHF.

The gene calls are TRBV19 and TRBJ1-5; D is possibly TRBD1 (5 bases). The CDR3 has 15 residues. Germline-derived CDR1 and CDR2 are LNHDA and SQIVND (reference sequence). The V and J ends lost 5 bases and 0 bases respectively, with 11 bases between them. The CDR3: CASSRQGLSNQPQHF. The CDR3 DNA reads TGTGCCAGTAGTCGGCAGGGACTTAGCAATCAGCCCCAGCATTTT.

The V call is TRBV10-3, the J call TRBJ2-7, with 8 bases aligning to TRBD1. Germline values: CDR1 ENHRY, CDR2 SYGVKD. This CDR3 spans 13 amino acids. J was trimmed by 4 bases and V by 11 bases; bases with no gene match: 10. CDR3 in amino acids: CASKGQDLYEQYF. In DNA form, the CDR3 reads TGTGCCTCGAAGGGACAGGATCTTTACGAGCAGTACTTC.

The chain links TRBV28 to TRBJ1-2; TRBD1 matches at 8 bases. Germline lookup yields CDR1 MDHEN and CDR2 SYDVKM. V lost 4 bases, J lost 6 bases, and 7 bases stayed unmatched. The CDR3 spans 14 residues. CDR3 protein: CASSSTGGGHGYTF. CDR3 bases: TGTGCCAGCAGTTCCACAGGGGGGGGACATGGCTACACCTTC.